The 9 T cell receptor beta chains below come from one sample, sequenced in a study of blood T cell repertoires in COVID-19. Only in-frame clones appear in the TCRdb table, and some are missing; sequencing was by immunoSEQ multiplex PCR. The data show some 180,000 clones, about 88% seen once. Sequenced: peripheral blood. These receptors originate from a man aged 50 to 59 with COVID-19, enrolled during active disease.

J is TRBJ2-5 and V is TRBV29-1, with D uncertain. V lost 3 bases to trimming and J lost 4 bases, with 12 bases between them. The V gene's germline CDR1 is SQVTM and CDR2 ANQGSEA. This CDR3 region has 13 residues. CDR3 DNA sequence: TGCAGCGTTGAGTGGCCGTCGGGAGAGACCCAGTACTTC. Translating gives CSVEWPSGETQYF. The full variable domain, completed using reference TRBV29-1 and TRBJ2-5, is SAVISQKPSRDICQRGTSLTIQCQVDSQVTMMFWYRQQPGQSLTLIATANQGSEATYESGFVIDKFPISRPNLTFSTLTVSNMSPEDSSIYLCSVEWPSGETQYFGPGTRLLVL.

The genes are TRBV5-1 and TRBJ2-4; a possible D gene is TRBD1 (6 bases). The germline V and J ends were trimmed by 0 bases and 3 bases, with 16 bases remaining between them. Per germline, CDR1 SGHRS and CDR2 YFSETQ. The length of the CDR3 is 17 residues. The CDR3 bases are TGCGCCAGCAGCTTGGAGCCCGGGAAAGGGGGCAAAAACATTCAGTACTTC. Its translation: CASSLEPGKGGKNIQYF. The variable domain in full, completed from reference TRBV5-1 and TRBJ2-4, reads KAGVTQTPRYLIKTRGQQVTLSCSPISGHRSVSWYQQTPGQGLQFLFEYFSETQRNKGNFPGRFSGRQFSNSRSEMNVSTLELGDSALYLCASSLEPGKGGKNIQYFGAGTRLSVL.

The V gene is TRBV9, the J gene TRBJ1-3; a possible D gene is TRBD1 (6 bases). V lost 0 bases and J 9 bases, leaving 16 bases between the germline ends. The CDR3 has 15 amino acids. Germline values: CDR1 SGDLS, CDR2 YYNGEE. CDR3 DNA sequence: TGTGCCAGCAGCGTAGACGGGACACCCAGGGGCACCATATATTTT. It translates to CASSVDGTPRGTIYF. The variable domain in full, with the rest retrieved from reference TRBV9 and TRBJ1-3, is DSGVTQTPKHLITATGQRVTLRCSPRSGDLSVYWYQQSLDQGLQFLIQYYNGEERAKGNILERFSAQQFPDLHSELNLSSLELGDSALYFCASSVDGTPRGTIYFGEGSWLTVV.

The chain is built from TRBV9 and TRBJ2-2; possibly TRBD1 for D (6 bases). This CDR3 is 15 amino acids long. Germline loops: CDR1 SGDLS, CDR2 YYNGEE. Between the trimmed V and J ends, which lost 0 bases and 4 bases, there was a span of 10 bases. CDR3 sequence: CASSVAGAITGELFF. Written as DNA, the CDR3 is TGTGCCAGCAGCGTAGCAGGGGCAATCACCGGGGAGCTGTTTTTT.

V gene TRBV11-2 combines with J gene TRBJ2-7, with TRBD2 identical over 9 bases. The CDR3 is 17 amino acids. Trimming took 2 bases from V and 7 from J; bases not matched to a gene: 15. CDR1 SGHAT and CDR2 FQNNGV come from the germline V gene. The CDR3 DNA sequence: TGTGCCAGCAGCTTATCGTTGTCTAGCGGGACGGTGGGTGAGCAGTACTTC. It codes for CASSLSLSSGTVGEQYF.

V and J are TRBV21-1 and TRBJ1-4; TRBD1, the table's D call, lacks a check against the DNA. TRBV21-1 is a pseudogene segment. This CDR3 is 18 amino acids long. CDR3 bases: TGTGCCAGCAGCAAAGAACCGCTCCCAGGACAACTTAATGAAAAACTGTTTTTT. Translation: CASSKEPLPGQLNEKLFF.

The CDR3 DNA reads as TGCGCCAGCAGCCAAGATCAGGGGTCACCCCTCCACTTT. Its translation: CASSQDQGSPLHF. The J gene is TRBJ1-6, the V gene TRBV4-3; D possibly corresponds to TRBD1 (6 bases). Trimming took 0 bases from V and 10 from J, leaving 7 bases between them. From germline, CDR1 is LGHNA and CDR2 YSLEER. The CDR3 length is 13 residues.

The J gene is TRBJ2-1, the V gene TRBV9; 7 positions match TRBD2. Unmatched junction bases numbered 11, after V lost 4 bases and J lost 1 base. The germline V gene has CDR1 SGDLS and CDR2 YYNGEE. The CDR3 totals 17 residues. CDR3 in DNA: TGTGCCAGCAGCCCCCAGGGATGGGGGGGGTCCTACAATGAGCAGTTCTTC. Residues: CASSPQGWGGSYNEQFF. Using reference TRBV9 and TRBJ2-1 for the parts outside the CDR3, the full variable domain is DSGVTQTPKHLITATGQRVTLRCSPRSGDLSVYWYQQSLDQGLQFLIQYYNGEERAKGNILERFSAQQFPDLHSELNLSSLELGDSALYFCASSPQGWGGSYNEQFFGPGTRLTVL.

The chain joins TRBV5-8 to TRBJ1-3, with 8 bases aligning to TRBD1. Trimming took 3 bases from V and 8 from J; bases not matched to a gene: 10. From germline, CDR1 is SGHTS and CDR2 YDEGEE. This CDR3 has 15 residues. The CDR3 is CASSSTRDRRDTIYF. The CDR3 DNA is TGTGCCAGCAGCTCCACCCGGGACAGGCGCGACACCATATATTTT.